The clone carrying this TCR beta chain was seen repeatedly, ten times or more. Antigen unknown. These data are taken from a study of read filtering for tumor transcriptome and immune sequencing. Looking at the study overall: Among patients, some 17 were male and about 15 female, aged 47 to 80 (mean about 69). After DNase treatment, RNA was made into whole-transcriptome libraries. Whole-study results and caveats: Without single-read clonotypes, shared clonotype proportions correlated more between IR-seq and RNA-seq.

Bone marrow was sampled from every patient at the time of active disease. Molecular barcoded adaptors covering alpha/delta and beta/gamma chains were used on 400 to 450 ng RNA. Each CDR3 protein gets one entry after TCRdb re-called the reads with MiXCR. The sample has under 50,000 distinct CDR3 sequences, roughly 15% seen once. The germline V gene has CDR1 MDHEN and CDR2 SYDVKM. The CDR3 runs 15 residues. With V trimmed by 9 bases and J by 6 bases, 14 bases remained unmatched. This chain uses TRBV28 with TRBJ1-2; the match to TRBD1 covers 9 bases. The source material was a population of CD138-negative cells sorted from bone marrow. The receptor was derived from a donor aged 40 or over with multiple myeloma. The CDR3 is CASSTGGYALDGYTF. CDR3 coding DNA: TGTGCCAGTTCTACAGGGGGCTACGCTCTGGATGGCTACACCTTC.